This T cell receptor beta chain is drawn from a study of cytomegalovirus exposure and HLA in healthy donors. PCR employed 60 Vbeta and 13 Jbeta primers. Sequencing was performed with immunoSEQ multiplex PCR; in TCRdb, only in-frame clones are kept and a portion is missing. The sample carries fewer than 250,000 clones, around 77% recorded once. CDR1 is SNHLY and CDR2 is FYNNEI in the germline V gene. With V trimmed by 6 bases and J by 2 bases, 0 bases remained unmatched. CDR3 length equals 12 residues. The V and J genes are TRBV2 and TRBJ1-2; TRBD1 matches at 7 bases. The receptor was isolated from a woman under 30 in good health and CMV-seronegative. The source material was PBMCs. CDR3 region: CASRGQNYGYTF. The DNA for the CDR3 is TGTGCCAGCAGGGGACAGAACTATGGCTACACCTTC.